This T cell receptor beta chain was sequenced for a study of STAT3 mutations in large granular lymphocyte leukemia. About the study: Among longitudinally sequenced T-LGLL patients, roughly half had canonical activating STAT3 mutations detected. More than half of T-LGLL patients received immunosuppressive therapy. The study's findings and limits: In T-cell large granular lymphocyte leukemia, about half of patients showed multiple immunodominant subclonotypes.

The CDR3 totals 16 residues. Germline V gene sequence: CDR1 SEHNR, CDR2 FQNEAQ (reference sequence). Deletions cut 2 bases from V and 2 bases from J, with 14 bases between. Comments on this clone: Its antigen is unknown. The conserved phenylalanine or tryptophan normally closing the CDR3 is absent here, so this likely arose from a read error.

Assay used: immunoSEQ multiplex PCR; TCRdb lists only in-frame clones, some missing. The table lists 1,200 to 1,500 clones, roughly 69% of them singletons, with less than 40% in the top ten. The receptor comes from a woman between 65 and 79 years old with T-cell large granular lymphocyte leukemia. Some clones in this sample may be carry-over from other donors' samples. The gene calls are TRBV7-9 and TRBJ2-3, with TRBD1 as a possible D gene (6 bases). The sequencing sample was made of peripheral blood mononuclear cells. The CDR3 DNA sequence: TGTGCCAGCAGCTTATTTCAGGGGACCTACACAGATACGCAGTATGTT. This gives the protein CASSLFQGTYTDTQYV.